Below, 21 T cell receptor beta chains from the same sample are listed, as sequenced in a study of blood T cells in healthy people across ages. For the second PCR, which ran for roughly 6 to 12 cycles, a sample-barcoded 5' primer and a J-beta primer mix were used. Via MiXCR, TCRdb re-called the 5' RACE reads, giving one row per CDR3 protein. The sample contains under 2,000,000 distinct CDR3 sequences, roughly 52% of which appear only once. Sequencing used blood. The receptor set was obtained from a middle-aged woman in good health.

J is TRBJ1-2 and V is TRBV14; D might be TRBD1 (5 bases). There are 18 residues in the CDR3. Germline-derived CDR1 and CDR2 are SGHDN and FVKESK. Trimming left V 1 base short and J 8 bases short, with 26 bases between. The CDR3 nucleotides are TGTGCCAGCAGCCAAGTCCGGGCCGAGGCCCGGCACGGGGCAGGCTACACCTTC. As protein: CASSQVRAEARHGAGYTF.

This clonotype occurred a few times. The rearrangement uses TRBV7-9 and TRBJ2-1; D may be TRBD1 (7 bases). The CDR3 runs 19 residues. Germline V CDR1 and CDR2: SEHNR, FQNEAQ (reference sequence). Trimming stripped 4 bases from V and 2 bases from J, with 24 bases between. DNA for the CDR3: TGTGCCAGCAGCTCACAGGGGAGGTCGCAACTGGGCACCTACAATGAGCAGTTCTTC. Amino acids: CASSSQGRSQLGTYNEQFF.

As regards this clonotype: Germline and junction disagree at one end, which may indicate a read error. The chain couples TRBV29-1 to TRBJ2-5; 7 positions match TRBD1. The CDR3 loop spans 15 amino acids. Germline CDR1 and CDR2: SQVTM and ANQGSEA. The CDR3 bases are TGCAGCATTGAATATATGACAGGGCTCCAAGAGACCCAGTACTTC. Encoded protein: CSIEYMTGLQETQYF.

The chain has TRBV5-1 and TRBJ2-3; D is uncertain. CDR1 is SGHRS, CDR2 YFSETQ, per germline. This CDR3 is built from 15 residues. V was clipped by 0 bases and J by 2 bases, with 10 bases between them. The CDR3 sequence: CASSLAAEHTDTQYF. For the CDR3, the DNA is TGCGCCAGCAGCTTGGCGGCAGAACACACAGATACGCAGTATTTT.

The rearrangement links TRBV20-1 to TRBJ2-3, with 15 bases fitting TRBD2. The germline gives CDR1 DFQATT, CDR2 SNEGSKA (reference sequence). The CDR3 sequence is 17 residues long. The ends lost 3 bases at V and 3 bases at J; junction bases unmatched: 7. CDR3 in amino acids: CSARGLAGGQTTDTQYF. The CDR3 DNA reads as TGCAGTGCTAGGGGACTAGCGGGGGGACAAACTACAGATACGCAGTATTTT.

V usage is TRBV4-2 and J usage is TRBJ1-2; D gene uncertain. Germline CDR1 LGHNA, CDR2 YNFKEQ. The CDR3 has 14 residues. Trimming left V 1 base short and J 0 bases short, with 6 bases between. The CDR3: CASSQATANYGYTF. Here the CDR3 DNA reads TGTGCCAGCAGCCAAGCAACAGCTAACTATGGCTACACCTTC.

CDR3 residues: CSVLDRGNYGYTF. CDR3 nucleotides: TGCAGCGTGCTCGACAGGGGTAACTATGGCTACACCTTC. The J gene is TRBJ1-2, the V gene TRBV29-1; 8 positions match TRBD1. The V gene end was trimmed by 6 bases and the J gene end by 1 base; junction bases not matched to a gene: 4. Germline V CDR1 and CDR2: SQVTM, ANQGSEA. This CDR3 is 13 amino acids long.

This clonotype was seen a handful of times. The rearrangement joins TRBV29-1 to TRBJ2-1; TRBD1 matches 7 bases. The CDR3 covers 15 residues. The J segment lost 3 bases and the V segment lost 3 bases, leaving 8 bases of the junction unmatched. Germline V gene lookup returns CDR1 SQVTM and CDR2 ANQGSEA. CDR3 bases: TGCAGCGTTGAGTTACAGGGGATGGACTACAATGAGCAGTTCTTC. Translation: CSVELQGMDYNEQFF.

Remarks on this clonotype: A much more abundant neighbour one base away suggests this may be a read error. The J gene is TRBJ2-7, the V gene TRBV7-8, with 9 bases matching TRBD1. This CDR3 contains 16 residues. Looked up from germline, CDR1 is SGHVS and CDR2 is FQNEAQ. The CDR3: CASSLGDRVSSHEQYF. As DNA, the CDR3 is TGTGCCAGCAGCTTAGGGGACAGGGTGAGCTCCCACGAGCAGTACTTC. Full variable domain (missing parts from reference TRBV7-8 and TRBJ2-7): GAGVSQSPRYKVAKRGQDVALRCDPISGHVSLFWYQQALGQGPEFLTYFQNEAQLDKSGLPSDRFFAERPEGSVSTLKIQRTQQEDSAVYLCASSLGDRVSSHEQYFGPGTRLTVT.

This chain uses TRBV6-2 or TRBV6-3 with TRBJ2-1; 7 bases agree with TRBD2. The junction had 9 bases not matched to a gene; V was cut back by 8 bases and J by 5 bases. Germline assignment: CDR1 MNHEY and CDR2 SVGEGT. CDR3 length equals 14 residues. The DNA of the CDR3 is TGTGCCAGCGGGTCCGGGGGGATTAACAATGAGCAGTTCTTC. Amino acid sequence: CASGSGGINNEQFF.

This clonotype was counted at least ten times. CDR3 loop: CASGDGGYNEQFF. The CDR3 nucleotides read TGTGCCAGCGGGGATGGAGGATACAATGAGCAGTTCTTC. This rearrangement joins TRBV2 to TRBJ2-1; perhaps TRBD2 as D (5 bases). This CDR3 spans 13 amino acids. Germline CDR1 is SNHLY and CDR2 is FYNNEI. Trimming took 8 bases from V and 4 from J, leaving 12 bases between them.

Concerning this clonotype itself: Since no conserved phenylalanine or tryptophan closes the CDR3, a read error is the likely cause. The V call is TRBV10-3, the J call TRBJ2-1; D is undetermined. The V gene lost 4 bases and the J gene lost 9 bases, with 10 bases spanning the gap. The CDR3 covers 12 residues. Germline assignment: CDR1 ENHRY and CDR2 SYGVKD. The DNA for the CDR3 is TGTGCCATCAGTGCGTCCGAAGGTGAGCAGTTCTCC. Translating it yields CAISASEGEQFS.

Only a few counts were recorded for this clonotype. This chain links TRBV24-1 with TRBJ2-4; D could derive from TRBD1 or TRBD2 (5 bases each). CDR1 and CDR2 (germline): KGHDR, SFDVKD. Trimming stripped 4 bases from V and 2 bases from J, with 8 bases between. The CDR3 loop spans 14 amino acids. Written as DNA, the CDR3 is TGTGCCACCAGTGACCCGGGACCCAAAAACATTCAGTACTTC. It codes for CATSDPGPKNIQYF.

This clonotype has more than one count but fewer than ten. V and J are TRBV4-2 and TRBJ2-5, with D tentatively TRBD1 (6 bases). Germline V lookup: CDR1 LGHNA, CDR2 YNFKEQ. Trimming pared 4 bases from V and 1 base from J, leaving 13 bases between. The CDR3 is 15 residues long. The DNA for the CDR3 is TGTGCCAGCAGCCTCCGACAGGTCGTCCAAGAGACCCAGTACTTC. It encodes CASSLRQVVQETQYF.

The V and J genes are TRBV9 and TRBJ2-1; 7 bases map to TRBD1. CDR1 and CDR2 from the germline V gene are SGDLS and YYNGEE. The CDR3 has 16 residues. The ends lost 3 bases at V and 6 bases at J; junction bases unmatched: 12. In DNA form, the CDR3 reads TGTGCCAGCAGCGCGGTAGACAGGGACCAACGCAATGAGCAGTTCTTC. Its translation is CASSAVDRDQRNEQFF.

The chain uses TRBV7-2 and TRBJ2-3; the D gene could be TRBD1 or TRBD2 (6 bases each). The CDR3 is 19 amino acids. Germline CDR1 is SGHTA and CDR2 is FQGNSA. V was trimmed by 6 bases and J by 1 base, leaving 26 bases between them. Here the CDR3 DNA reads TGTGCCAGCAGGTTTAGCGGTTCCATGGGCCGGGGGCGCACAGATACGCAGTATTTT. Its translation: CASRFSGSMGRGRTDTQYF.

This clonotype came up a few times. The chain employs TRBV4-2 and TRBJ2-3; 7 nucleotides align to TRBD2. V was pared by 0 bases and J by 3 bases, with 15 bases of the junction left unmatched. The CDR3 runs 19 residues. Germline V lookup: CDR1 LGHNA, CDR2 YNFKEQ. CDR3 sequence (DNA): TGTGCCAGCAGCCAAGATAGGCCGGGACTAATGGGGGTAACAGATACGCAGTATTTT. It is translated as CASSQDRPGLMGVTDTQYF.

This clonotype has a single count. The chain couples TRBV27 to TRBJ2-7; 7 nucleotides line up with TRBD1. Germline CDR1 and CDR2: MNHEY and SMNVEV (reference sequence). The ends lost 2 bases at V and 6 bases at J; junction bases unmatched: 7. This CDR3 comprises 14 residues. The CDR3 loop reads CASSLARTGTEQYF. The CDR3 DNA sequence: TGTGCCAGCAGTTTAGCGAGGACAGGTACCGAGCAGTACTTC.

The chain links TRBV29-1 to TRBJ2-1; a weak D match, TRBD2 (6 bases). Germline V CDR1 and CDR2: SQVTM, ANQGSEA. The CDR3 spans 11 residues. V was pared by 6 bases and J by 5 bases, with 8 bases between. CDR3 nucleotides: TGCAGCGTCCAGCGGGACAATGAGCAGTTCTTC. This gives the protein CSVQRDNEQFF.

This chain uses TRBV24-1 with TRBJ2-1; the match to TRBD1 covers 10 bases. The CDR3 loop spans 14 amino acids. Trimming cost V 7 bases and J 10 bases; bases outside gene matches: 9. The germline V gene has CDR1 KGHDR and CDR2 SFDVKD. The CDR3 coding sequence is TGTGCCACCAGGAATGCGGGACAGGGGACCGAGCAGTTCTTC. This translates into CATRNAGQGTEQFF.

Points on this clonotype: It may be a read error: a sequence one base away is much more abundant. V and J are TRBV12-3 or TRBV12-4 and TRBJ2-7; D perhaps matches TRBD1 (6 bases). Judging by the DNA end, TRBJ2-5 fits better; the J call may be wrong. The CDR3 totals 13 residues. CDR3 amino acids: CASAQEGEETQYF. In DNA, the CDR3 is TGTGCCAGCGCACAAGAGGGGGAGGAGACCCAGTACTTC.